This TCR beta chain was identified during a study of cytomegalovirus exposure and HLA in healthy donors. PCR used 60 Vbeta primers and 13 Jbeta primers. Sequencing was performed with immunoSEQ multiplex PCR; in TCRdb, only in-frame clones are kept and a portion is missing. Altogether 100,000 to 150,000 clones are present, around 74% being singletons, with the ten largest covering 4% to 4.5%. Study observations and caveats: Through in vitro validation, three CMV-associated chains were shown to be specific for CMV antigens. The authors listed around 150 TCR beta chains as cytomegalovirus-associated.

As concerns this clone: Its antigen is not identified.

Donors showed nominal health when sampled, although they likely had unrecorded immune exposures. Sequencing was carried out using PBMCs. This TCR derives from a woman in her 50s in good health and CMV-seropositive.

CDR3 nucleotide sequence: TGTGCCAGTATGGGTTTTTTAGCGGGGGGTCAAAGCTCCTACAATGAGCAGTTCTTC. As protein: CASMGFLAGGQSSYNEQFF. V usage is TRBV19 and J usage is TRBJ2-1, with TRBD2 matching over 10 bases. V lost 7 bases to trimming and J lost 0 bases; unmatched junction nucleotides: 15. The CDR3 consists of 19 residues. Germline V lookup: CDR1 LNHDA, CDR2 SQIVND (reference sequence). Full variable domain (missing parts from reference TRBV19 and TRBJ2-1): DGGITQSPKYLFRKEGQNVTLSCEQNLNHDAMYWYRQDPGQGLRLIYYSQIVNDFQKGDIAEGYSVSREKKESFPLTVTSAQKNPTAFYLCASMGFLAGGQSSYNEQFFGPGTRLTVL.